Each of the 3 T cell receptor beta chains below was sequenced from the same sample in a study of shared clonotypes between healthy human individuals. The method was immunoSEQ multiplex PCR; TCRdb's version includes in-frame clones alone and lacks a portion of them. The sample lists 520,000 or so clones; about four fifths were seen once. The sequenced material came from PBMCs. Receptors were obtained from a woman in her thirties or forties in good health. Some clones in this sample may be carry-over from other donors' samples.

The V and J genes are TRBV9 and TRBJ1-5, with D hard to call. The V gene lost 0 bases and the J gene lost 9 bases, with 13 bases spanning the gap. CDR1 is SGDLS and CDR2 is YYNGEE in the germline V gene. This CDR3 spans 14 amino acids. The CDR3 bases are TGTGCCAGCAGCGTAGATAGTACAAGACGGCCCCAGCATTTT. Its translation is CASSVDSTRRPQHF.

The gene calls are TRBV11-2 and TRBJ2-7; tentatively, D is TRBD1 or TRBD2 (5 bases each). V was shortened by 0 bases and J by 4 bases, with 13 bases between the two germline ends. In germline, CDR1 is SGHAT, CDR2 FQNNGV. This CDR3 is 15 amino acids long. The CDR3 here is CASSLEIQGPYEQYF. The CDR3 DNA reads TGTGCCAGCAGCTTAGAAATCCAGGGACCTTACGAGCAGTACTTC.

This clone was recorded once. The CDR3 region is CASKTGGTDNEKLFF. The CDR3 DNA reads as TGTGCCAGCAAAACTGGTGGGACAGATAATGAAAAACTGTTTTTT. The chain couples TRBV27 to TRBJ1-4; 7 nucleotides agree with TRBD1. Per germline, CDR1 MNHEY and CDR2 SMNVEV (reference sequence). V lost 7 bases and J lost 4; bases outside the gene matches: 9. The CDR3 is 15 residues long.